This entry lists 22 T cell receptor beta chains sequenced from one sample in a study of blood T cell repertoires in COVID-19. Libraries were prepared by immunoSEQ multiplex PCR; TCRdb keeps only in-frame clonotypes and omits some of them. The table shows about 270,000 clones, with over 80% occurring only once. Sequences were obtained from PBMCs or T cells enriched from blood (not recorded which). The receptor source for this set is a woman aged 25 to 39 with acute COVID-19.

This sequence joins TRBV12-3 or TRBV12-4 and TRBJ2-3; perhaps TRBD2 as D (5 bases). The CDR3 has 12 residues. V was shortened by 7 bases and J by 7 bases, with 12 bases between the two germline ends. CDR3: CASNSGEYTQYF. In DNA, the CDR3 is TGTGCCAGCAACTCCGGGGAGTATACGCAGTATTTT.

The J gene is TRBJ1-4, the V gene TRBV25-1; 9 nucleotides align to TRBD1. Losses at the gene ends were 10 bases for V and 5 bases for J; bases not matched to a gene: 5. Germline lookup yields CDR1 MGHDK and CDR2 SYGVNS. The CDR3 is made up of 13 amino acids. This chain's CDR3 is CATTGGANEKLFF. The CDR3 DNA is TGTGCCACCACAGGGGGCGCGAATGAAAAACTGTTTTTT. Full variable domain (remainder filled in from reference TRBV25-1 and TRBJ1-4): EADIYQTPRYLVIGTGKKITLECSQTMGHDKMYWYQQDPGMELHLIHYSYGVNSTEKGDLSSESTVSRIRTEHFPLTLESARPSHTSQYLCATTGGANEKLFFGSGTQLSVL.

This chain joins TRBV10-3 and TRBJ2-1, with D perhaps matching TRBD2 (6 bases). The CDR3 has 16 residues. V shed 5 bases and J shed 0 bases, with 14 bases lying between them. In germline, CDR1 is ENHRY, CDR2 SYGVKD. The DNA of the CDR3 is TGTGCCATCAGTCCTTCGAGCGGGCTCTCCTACAATGAGCAGTTCTTC. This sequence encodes CAISPSSGLSYNEQFF.

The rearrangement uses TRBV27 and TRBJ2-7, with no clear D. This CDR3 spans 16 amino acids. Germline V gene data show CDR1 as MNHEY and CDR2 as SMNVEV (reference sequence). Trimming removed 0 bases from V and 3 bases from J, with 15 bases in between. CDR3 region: CASSLSGPIGNYEQYF. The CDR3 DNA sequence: TGTGCCAGCAGTTTATCGGGCCCCATTGGCAACTACGAGCAGTACTTC.

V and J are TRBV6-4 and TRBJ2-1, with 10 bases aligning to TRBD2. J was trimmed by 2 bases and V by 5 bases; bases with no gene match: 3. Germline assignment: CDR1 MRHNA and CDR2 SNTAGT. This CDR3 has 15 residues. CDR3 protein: CASSKGLATYNEQFF. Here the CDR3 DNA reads TGTGCCAGCAGTAAGGGACTAGCGACCTACAATGAGCAGTTCTTC.

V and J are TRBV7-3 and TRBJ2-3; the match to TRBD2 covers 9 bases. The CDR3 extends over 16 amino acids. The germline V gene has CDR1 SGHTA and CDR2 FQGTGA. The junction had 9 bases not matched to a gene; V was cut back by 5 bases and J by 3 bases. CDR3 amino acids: CASSPGLALGTDTQYF. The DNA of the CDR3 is TGTGCCAGCAGCCCTGGACTAGCGTTAGGGACAGATACGCAGTATTTT. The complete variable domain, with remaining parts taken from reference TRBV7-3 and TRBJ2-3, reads GAGVSQTPSNKVTEKGKYVELRCDPISGHTALYWYRQSLGQGPEFLIYFQGTGAADDSGLPNDRFFAVRPEGSVSTLKIQRTERGDSAVYLCASSPGLALGTDTQYFGPGTRLTVL.

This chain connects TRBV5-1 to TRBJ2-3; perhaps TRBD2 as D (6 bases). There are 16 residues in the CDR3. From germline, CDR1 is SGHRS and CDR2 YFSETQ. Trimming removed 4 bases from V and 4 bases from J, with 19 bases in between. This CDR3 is CASSATSPGDADTQYF. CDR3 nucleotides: TGCGCCAGCAGCGCTACTAGCCCGGGAGACGCAGATACGCAGTATTTT.

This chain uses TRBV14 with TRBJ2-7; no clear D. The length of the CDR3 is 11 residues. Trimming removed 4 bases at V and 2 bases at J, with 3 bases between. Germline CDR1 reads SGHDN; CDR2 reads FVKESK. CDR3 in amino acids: CASSLTYEQYF. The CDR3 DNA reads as TGTGCCAGCAGCCTAACCTACGAGCAGTACTTC.

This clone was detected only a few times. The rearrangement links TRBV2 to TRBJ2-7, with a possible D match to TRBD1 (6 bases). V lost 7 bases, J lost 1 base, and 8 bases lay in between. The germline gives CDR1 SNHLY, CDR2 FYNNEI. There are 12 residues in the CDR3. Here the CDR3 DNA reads TGTGCCAGCACCGGACAGTCCTACGAGCAGTACTTC. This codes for CASTGQSYEQYF.

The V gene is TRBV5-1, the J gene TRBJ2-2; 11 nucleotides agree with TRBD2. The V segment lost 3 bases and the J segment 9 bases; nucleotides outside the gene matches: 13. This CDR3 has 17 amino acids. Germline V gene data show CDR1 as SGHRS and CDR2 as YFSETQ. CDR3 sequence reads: CASSWGLAASQLRELFF. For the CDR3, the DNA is TGCGCCAGCAGCTGGGGACTAGCGGCCAGTCAGTTACGGGAGCTGTTTTTT.

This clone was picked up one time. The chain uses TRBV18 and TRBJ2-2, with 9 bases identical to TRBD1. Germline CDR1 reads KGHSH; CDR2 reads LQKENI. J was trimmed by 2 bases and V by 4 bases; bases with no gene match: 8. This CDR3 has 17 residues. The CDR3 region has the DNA TGTGCCAGCTCACGTTTCCTGGGACAGGGAAACACCGGGGAGCTGTTTTTT. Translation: CASSRFLGQGNTGELFF.

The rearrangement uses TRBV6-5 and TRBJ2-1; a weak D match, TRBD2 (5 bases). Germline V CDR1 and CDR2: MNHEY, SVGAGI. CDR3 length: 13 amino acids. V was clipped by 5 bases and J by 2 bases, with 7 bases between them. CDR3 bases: TGTGCCAGCAGTCTAGCAACCTACAATGAGCAGTTCTTC. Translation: CASSLATYNEQFF.

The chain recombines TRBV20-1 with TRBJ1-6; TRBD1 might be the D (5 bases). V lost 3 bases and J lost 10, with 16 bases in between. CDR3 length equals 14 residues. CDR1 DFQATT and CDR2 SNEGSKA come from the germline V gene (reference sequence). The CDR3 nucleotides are TGCAGTGCTAGTTTGGGGCAGGTCTCCTCACCCCTCCACTTT. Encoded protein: CSASLGQVSSPLHF.

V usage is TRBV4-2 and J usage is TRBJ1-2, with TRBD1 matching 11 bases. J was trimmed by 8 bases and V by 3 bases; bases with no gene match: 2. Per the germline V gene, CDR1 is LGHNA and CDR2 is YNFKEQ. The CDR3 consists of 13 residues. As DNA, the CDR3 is TGTGCCAGCAGCCAGGGACAGGGGGGAGGCTACACCTTC. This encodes CASSQGQGGGYTF.

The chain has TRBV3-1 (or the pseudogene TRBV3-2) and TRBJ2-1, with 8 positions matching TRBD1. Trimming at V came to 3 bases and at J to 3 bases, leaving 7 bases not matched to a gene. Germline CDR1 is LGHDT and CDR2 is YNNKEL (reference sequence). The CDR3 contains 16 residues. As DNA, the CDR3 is TGTGCCAGCAGCCACAGAGGACAGGGATTCTACAATGAGCAGTTCTTC. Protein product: CASSHRGQGFYNEQFF.

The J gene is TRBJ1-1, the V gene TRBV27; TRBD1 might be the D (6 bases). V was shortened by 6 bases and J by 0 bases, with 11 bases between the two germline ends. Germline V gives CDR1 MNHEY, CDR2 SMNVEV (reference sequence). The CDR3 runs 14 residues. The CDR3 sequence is CASSYQGLNTEAFF. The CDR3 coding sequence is TGTGCCAGCAGCTATCAGGGGCTGAACACTGAAGCTTTCTTT.

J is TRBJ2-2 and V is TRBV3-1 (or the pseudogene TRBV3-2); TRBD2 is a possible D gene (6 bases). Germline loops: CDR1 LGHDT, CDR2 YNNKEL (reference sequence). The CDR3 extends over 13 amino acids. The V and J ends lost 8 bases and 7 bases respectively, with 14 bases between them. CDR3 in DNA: TGTGCCAGCCAACGCCCGGGGGACGGGGAGCTGTTTTTT. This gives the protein CASQRPGDGELFF.

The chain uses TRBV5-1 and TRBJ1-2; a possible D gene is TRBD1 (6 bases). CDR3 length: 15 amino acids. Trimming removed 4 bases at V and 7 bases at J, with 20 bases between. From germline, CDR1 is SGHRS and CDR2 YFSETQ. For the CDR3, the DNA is TGCGCCAGCAGCCCTCCCGCCGGGGCAGGGGTTGGCTACACCTTC. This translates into CASSPPAGAGVGYTF.

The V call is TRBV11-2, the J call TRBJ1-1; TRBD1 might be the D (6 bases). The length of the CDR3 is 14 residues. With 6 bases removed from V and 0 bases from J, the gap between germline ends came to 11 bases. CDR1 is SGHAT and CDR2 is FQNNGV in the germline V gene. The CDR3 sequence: CASRAGELNTEAFF. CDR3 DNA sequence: TGTGCCAGCAGGGCAGGGGAATTGAACACTGAAGCTTTCTTT.

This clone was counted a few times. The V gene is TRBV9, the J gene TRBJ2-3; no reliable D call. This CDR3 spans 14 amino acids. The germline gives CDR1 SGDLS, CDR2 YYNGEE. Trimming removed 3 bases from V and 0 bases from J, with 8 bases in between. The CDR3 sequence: CASSASLSTDTQYF. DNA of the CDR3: TGTGCCAGCAGCGCCAGTCTTAGCACAGATACGCAGTATTTT.

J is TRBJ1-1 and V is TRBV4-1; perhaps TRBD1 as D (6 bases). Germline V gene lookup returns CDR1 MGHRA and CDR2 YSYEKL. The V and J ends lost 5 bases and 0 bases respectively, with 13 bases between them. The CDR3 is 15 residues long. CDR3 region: CASSNLQGLNTEAFF. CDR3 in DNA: TGCGCCAGCAGCAACCTACAGGGTTTGAACACTGAAGCTTTCTTT.

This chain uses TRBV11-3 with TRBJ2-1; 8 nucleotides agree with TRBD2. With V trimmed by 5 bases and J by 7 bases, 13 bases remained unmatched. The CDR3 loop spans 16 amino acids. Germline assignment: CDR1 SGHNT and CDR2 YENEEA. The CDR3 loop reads CASSAGIAGRANEQFF. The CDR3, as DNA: TGTGCCAGCAGCGCCGGTATAGCGGGACGCGCGAATGAGCAGTTCTTC. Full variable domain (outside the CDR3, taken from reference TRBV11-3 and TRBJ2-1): EAGVVQSPRYKIIEKKQPVAFWCNPISGHNTLYWYLQNLGQGPELLIRYENEEAVDDSQLPKDRFSAERLKGVDSTLKIQPAELGDSAVYLCASSAGIAGRANEQFFGPGTRLTVL.